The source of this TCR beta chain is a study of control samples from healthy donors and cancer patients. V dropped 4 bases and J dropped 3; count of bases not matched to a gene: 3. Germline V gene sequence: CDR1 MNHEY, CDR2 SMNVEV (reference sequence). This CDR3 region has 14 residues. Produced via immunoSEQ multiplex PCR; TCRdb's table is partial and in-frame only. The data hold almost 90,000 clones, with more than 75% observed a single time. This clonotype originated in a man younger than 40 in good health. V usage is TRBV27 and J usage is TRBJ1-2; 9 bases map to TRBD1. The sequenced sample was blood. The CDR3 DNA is TGTGCCAGCAGTTCCGGGACAGGGCACTATGGCTACACCTTC. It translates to CASSSGTGHYGYTF.